This TCR beta chain was sequenced during a study of T cell repertoires in breast cancer. An expanded emulsion RT-PCR with primers for all TCR V genes paired CD8+ T cell chains. CD8+ T cells were positively selected and incubated overnight in around 9.9 IU/mL IL-2. Deletions cut 3 bases from V and 3 bases from J, with 16 bases between. The V gene's germline CDR1 is LNHDA and CDR2 SQIVND (reference sequence). The CDR3 sequence is 16 residues long. During the second nested PCR, blocking oligonucleotides suppressed genes that were not paired. Using its own MiXCR run on the emulsion pairing reads, TCRdb lists one record per CDR3 protein. The sample has tens of thousands of distinct CDR3 sequences, over 40% seen once.

This receptor was obtained from a pool of human donors with breast cancer or a healthy control (not recorded which). The chain links TRBV19 to TRBJ2-3, with D maybe TRBD2 (6 bases). Sequenced input: CD8+ T cells. This chain's CDR3 is CASSISGGVETDTQYF. CDR3 bases: TGTGCCAGTAGTATTTCTGGCGGGGTGGAGACAGATACGCAGTATTTT.